These 4 T cell receptor beta chains were sequenced from one sample in a study of tissue T cells after allogeneic stem cell transplantation. Time point meaning: mouse harvest day 14 after allogeneic transplant. Mouse grafts combined 10^7 T-cell-depleted bone marrow cells with 10^6 splenic CD5+ T cells. Only in-frame clones appear in the TCRdb table, and some are missing; sequencing was by immunoSEQ multiplex PCR. The profile shows several thousand clones, around 33% of them singletons. What was sequenced was skin. The receptors derive from a female BALB/c mouse given C57BL/6 T cells with graft-versus-host disease after an allogeneic hematopoietic cell transplant.

In the case of this clone: All gene names here are mouse names. The CDR3 loop is CASTWDNYAEQFF. The sequenced part of the CDR3 DNA is TGTGCCAGCACGTGGGACAACTATGCTGAGCAGTTC. The rearrangement joins TRBV3 to TRBJ2-1, with D tentatively TRBD1 or TRBD2 (5 bases each). Coverage ceases 1 residue before the CDR3 finishes, and the germline J gene fills in the end. V lost 7 bases, J lost 1 base, and 8 bases lay in between. Germline V gene lookup returns CDR1 SNHLY and CDR2 FYNGKV (reference sequence). The CDR3 consists of 13 residues.

This clone was detected a few times. Genes and germline come from the mouse. The DNA ends 1 residue before the CDR3 does, and the rest of the CDR3 is filled in from the germline J gene. The chain combines TRBV1 with TRBJ1-4; D gene uncertain. The germline CDR1 and CDR2 sequences are NSQYPW and LRSPGD (reference sequence). The CDR3 spans 15 residues. V was pared by 0 bases and J by 0 bases, with 5 bases between. CDR3 region: CTCSAEAISNERLFF. CDR3 DNA (partial): TGCACCTGCAGTGCAGAGGCAATTTCCAACGAAAGATTATTT. Variable domain in full (rest from reference TRBV1 and TRBJ1-4): VTLLEQNPRWRLVPRGQAVNLRCILKNSQYPWMSWYQQDLQKQLQWLFTLRSPGDKEVKSLPGADYLATRVTDTELRLQVANMSQGRTLYCTCSAEAISNERLFFGHGTKLSVL.

In regard to this clone: All gene names here are mouse names. The observed sequence ends 1 residue before the CDR3 terminus, with the missing tail filled in from the germline J gene. Other DNA sequences in the same sample also yield this CDR3. This chain links TRBV26 with TRBJ2-4, with unresolved D. V was cut by 0 bases and J by 0 bases, with 4 bases left in between. This CDR3 region has 14 residues. Germline values: CDR1 KGHPV, CDR2 FQNQEV (reference sequence). This CDR3 reads CASSLSGSQNTLYF. The sequenced CDR3 bases are TGTGCCAGCAGTCTGTCGGGGAGTCAAAACACCTTGTAC.

By share, this clone counts as medium-sized. Gene names denote mouse genes. Read sequence stops 1 residue before the CDR3 end, and the germline J gene provides the missing end. The chain uses TRBV14 and TRBJ2-3; D is unresolved. Per the germline V gene, CDR1 is SGHDT and CDR2 is FRDEAV. This CDR3 region has 12 residues. V lost 5 bases to trimming and J lost 5 bases, with 9 bases between them. The sequenced part of the CDR3 DNA is TGTGCCAGCAGCCGTGAGGGAGAAACGCTGTAT. Its protein product is CASSREGETLY. In full, the CDR3 reads CASSREGETLYF.